This note documents a single T cell receptor (beta chain) sequence. Its antigen is as yet unknown. This record comes from a study of CXCR4 blockade with PD-1 therapy in pancreatic cancer. Libraries were prepared by immunoSEQ multiplex PCR; TCRdb keeps only in-frame clonotypes and omits some of them. The data hold roughly 15,000 clones, with over 55% observed a single time. These archived tumors were resected from patients never given neoadjuvant therapy beforehand. Study-wide results and limits: Frequent tumor clones were encoded by many distinct rearrangements, suggesting shared antigens. Tumor clonality averaged around 0.14 versus 0.052 in healthy blood, not predicting survival.

The TCR originated in a human donor with pancreatic ductal adenocarcinoma. Sequenced: tumor tissue.

The CDR3, as DNA: TGTGCCAGCAGTTTCCCGGCAGGGGTCTCCTACGAGCAGTACTTC. Amino acids: CASSFPAGVSYEQYF. This chain joins TRBV28 and TRBJ2-7; the D gene is possibly TRBD1 (6 bases). Germline V gene sequence: CDR1 MDHEN, CDR2 SYDVKM. The CDR3 extends over 15 amino acids. Trimming took off 3 bases at V and 0 bases at J, with 12 bases between the two ends.